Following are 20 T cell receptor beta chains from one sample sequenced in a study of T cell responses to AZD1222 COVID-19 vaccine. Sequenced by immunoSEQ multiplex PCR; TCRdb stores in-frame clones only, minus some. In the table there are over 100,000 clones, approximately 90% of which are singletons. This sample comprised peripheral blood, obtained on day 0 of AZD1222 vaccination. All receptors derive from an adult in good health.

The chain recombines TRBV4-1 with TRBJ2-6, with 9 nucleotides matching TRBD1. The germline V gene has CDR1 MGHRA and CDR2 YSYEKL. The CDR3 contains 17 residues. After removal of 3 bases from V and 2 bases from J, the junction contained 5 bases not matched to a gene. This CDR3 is CASSQLTGGTGANVLTF. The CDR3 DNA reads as TGCGCCAGCAGCCAGTTGACAGGGGGTACTGGGGCCAACGTCCTGACTTTC.

CDR3 region: CASSQYVSSSNTEAFF. DNA for the CDR3: TGTGCCAGCAGCCAATATGTGTCTTCCTCGAACACTGAAGCTTTCTTT. J is TRBJ1-1 and V is TRBV4-2; D is uncertain. CDR3 length equals 16 residues. Germline V gives CDR1 LGHNA, CDR2 YNFKEQ. Deletions cut 2 bases from V and 1 base from J, with 14 bases between.

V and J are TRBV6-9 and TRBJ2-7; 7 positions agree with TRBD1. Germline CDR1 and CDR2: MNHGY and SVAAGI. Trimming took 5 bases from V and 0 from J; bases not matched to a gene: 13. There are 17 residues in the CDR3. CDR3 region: CASSTRGRRAISYEQYF. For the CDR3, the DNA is TGTGCCAGCAGTACAAGGGGGCGGCGAGCCATCTCCTACGAGCAGTACTTC.

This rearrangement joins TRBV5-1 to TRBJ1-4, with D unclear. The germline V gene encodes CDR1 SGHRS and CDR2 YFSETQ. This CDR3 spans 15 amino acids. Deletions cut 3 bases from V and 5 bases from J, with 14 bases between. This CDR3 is CASSWGGQVNEKLFF. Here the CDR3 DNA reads TGCGCCAGCAGCTGGGGAGGGCAGGTGAATGAAAAACTGTTTTTT.

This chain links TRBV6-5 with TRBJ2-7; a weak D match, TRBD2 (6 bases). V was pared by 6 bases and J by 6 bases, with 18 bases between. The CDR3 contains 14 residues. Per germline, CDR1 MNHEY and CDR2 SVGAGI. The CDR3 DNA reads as TGTGCCAGCAGCCCCGCGACTAGGGGTGGCGAGCAGTACTTC. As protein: CASSPATRGGEQYF.

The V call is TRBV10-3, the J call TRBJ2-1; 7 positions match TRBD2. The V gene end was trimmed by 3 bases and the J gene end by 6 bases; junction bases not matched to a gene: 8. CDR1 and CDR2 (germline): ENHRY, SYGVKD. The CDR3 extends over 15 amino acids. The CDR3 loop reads CAISDKGGPPNEQFF. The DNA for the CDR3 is TGTGCCATCAGTGATAAGGGAGGGCCTCCCAATGAGCAGTTCTTC.

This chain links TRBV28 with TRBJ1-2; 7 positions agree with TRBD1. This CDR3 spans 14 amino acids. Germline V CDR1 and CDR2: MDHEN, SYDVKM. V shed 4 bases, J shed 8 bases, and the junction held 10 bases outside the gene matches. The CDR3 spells CASSSPGDSRGYTF. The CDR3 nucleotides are TGTGCCAGCAGTTCCCCTGGGGACAGCAGGGGCTACACCTTC.

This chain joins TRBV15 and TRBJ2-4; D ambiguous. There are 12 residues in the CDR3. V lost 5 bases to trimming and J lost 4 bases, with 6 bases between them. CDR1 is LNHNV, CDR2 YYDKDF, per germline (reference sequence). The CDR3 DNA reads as TGTGCCACCAGCTCTCAAAAAAACATTCAGTACTTC. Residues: CATSSQKNIQYF.

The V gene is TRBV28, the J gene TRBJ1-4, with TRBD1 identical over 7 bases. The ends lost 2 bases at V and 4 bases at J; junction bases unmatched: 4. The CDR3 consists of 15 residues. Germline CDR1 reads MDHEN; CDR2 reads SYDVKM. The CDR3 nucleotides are TGTGCCAGCAGTTTAGGGGGACAGCTTAATGAAAAACTGTTTTTT. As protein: CASSLGGQLNEKLFF. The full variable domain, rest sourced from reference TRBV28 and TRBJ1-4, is DVKVTQSSRYLVKRTGEKVFLECVQDMDHENMFWYRQDPGLGLRLIYFSYDVKMKEKGDIPEGYSVSREKKERFSLILESASTNQTSMYLCASSLGGQLNEKLFFGSGTQLSVL.

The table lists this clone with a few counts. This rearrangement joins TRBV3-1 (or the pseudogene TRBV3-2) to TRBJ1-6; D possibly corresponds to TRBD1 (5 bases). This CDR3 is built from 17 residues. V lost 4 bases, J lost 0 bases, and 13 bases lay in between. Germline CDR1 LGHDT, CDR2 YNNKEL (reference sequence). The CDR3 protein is CASSPGRGSSYNSPLHF. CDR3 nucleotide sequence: TGTGCCAGCAGCCCGGGGCGGGGGAGCTCCTATAATTCACCCCTCCACTTT.

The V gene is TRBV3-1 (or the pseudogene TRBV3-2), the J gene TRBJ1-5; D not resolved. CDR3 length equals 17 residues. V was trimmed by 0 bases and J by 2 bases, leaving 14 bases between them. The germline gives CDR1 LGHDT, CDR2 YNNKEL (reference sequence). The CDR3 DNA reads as TGTGCCAGCAGCCAAGATTGCCCCGGTGAGGGCAATCAGCCCCAGCATTTT. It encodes CASSQDCPGEGNQPQHF.

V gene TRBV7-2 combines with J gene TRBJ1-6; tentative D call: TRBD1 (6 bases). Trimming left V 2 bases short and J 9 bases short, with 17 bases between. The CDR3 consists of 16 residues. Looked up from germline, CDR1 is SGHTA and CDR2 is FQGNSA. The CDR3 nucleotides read TGTGCCAGCAGCTTAAATGGGGGCGCGGCGGGTTCACCCCTCCACTTT. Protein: CASSLNGGAAGSPLHF.

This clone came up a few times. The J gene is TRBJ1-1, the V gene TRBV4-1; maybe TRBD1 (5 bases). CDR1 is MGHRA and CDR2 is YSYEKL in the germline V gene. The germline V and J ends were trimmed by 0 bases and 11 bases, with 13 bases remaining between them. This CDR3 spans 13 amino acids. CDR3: CASSQDLSGRAFF. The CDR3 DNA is TGCGCCAGCAGCCAAGATCTGTCAGGGAGGGCTTTCTTT.

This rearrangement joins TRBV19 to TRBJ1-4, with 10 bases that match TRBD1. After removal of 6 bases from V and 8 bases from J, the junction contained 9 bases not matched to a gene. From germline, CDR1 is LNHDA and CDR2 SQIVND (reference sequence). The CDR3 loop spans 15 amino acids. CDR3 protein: CASSSRTGGDEKLFF. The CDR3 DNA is TGTGCCAGTAGCTCACGGACAGGGGGAGACGAAAAACTGTTTTTT.

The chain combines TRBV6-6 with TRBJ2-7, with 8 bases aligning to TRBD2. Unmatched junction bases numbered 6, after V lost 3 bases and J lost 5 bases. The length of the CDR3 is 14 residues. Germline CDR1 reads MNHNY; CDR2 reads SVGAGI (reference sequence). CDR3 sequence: CASSYGTSGDEQYF. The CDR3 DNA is TGTGCCAGCAGTTATGGGACTAGTGGCGACGAGCAGTACTTC.

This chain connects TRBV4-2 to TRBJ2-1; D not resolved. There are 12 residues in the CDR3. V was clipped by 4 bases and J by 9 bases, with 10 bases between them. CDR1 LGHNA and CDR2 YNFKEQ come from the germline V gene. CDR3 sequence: CASSLSLGEQFF. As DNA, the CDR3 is TGTGCCAGCAGCCTTAGCTTGGGTGAGCAGTTCTTC.

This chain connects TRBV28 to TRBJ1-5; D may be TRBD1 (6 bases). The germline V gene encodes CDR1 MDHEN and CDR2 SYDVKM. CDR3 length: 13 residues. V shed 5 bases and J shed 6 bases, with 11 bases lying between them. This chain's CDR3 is CASSHREGQPQHF. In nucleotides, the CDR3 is TGTGCCAGCAGTCACAGGGAGGGTCAGCCCCAGCATTTT.

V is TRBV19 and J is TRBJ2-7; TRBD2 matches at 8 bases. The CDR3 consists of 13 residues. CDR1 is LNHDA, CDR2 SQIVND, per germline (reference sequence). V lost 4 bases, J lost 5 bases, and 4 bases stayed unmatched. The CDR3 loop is CASSNPGGNEQYF. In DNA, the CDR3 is TGTGCCAGTAGTAACCCGGGAGGGAACGAGCAGTACTTC.

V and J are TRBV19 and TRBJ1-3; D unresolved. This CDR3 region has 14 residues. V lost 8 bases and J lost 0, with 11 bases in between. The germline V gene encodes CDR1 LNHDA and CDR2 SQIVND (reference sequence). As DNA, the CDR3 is TGTGCCAGTTTTAGACAAACCTCTGGAAACACCATATATTTT. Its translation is CASFRQTSGNTIYF.

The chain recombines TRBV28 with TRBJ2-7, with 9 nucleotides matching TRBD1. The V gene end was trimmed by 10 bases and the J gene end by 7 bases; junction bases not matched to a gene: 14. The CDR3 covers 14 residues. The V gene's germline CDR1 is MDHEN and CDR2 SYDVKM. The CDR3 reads CAIQGVQGAFEQYF. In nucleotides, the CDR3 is TGTGCCATCCAAGGGGTACAGGGGGCGTTTGAGCAGTACTTC.